Presented here are 14 T cell receptor beta chains from one specimen sequenced in a study of naive and memory T cell subsets. A UMI-containing oligonucleotide was joined by 3' ligation to the TCR cDNA template. Four PCR rounds used nested alpha and beta constant region primers plus the SP2 primer. One entry per CDR3 protein, called by TCRdb with MiXCR from the 5' RACE reads. The data contain tens of thousands of distinct CDR3 sequences, 7.2% of them singletons. The source is a male donor in good health.

As regards this clonotype: One end of the junction is discordant with germline, which a read error may explain. The chain joins TRBV2 to TRBJ2-1; TRBD2 is a possible D gene (5 bases). CDR1 and CDR2 (germline): SNHLY, FYNNEI. The CDR3 runs 13 residues. CDR3 DNA: TGTGCCAGCAGTGAAGGGACTTACAATGAGAAGTTCTTC. Its translation: CASSEGTYNEKFF.

The CDR3 sequence is CASSLTTYEQYF. CDR3 DNA: TGTGCCAGCAGTCTGACTACCTACGAGCAGTACTTC. This chain joins TRBV2 and TRBJ2-7; possibly TRBD2 for D (5 bases). This CDR3 has 12 residues. Germline V CDR1 and CDR2: SNHLY, FYNNEI. V lost 5 bases and J 2 bases, leaving 7 bases between the germline ends. The full variable domain, in which reference TRBV2 and TRBJ2-7 provide the parts outside the CDR3, is EPEVTQTPSHQVTQMGQEVILRCVPISNHLYFYWYRQILGQKVEFLVSFYNNEISEKSEIFDDQFSVERPDGSNFTLKIRSTKLEDSAMYFCASSLTTYEQYFGPGTRLTVT.

This clonotype was counted between two and nine times. J is TRBJ2-7 and V is TRBV5-6; D gene uncertain. V lost 0 bases and J lost 7, with 11 bases in between. The CDR3 contains 13 residues. Germline V gives CDR1 SGHDT, CDR2 YYEEEE. The CDR3 is CASSLAIRREQYF. The CDR3 region has the DNA TGTGCCAGCAGCTTGGCCATTAGACGGGAGCAGTACTTC.

This clonotype showed up just a few times. This sequence joins TRBV7-6 and TRBJ1-1; TRBD1 agrees at 8 bases. The trim removed 0 bases at V and 4 bases at J, leaving 4 bases unmatched. CDR1 and CDR2 (germline): SGHVS, FNYEAQ. This CDR3 is built from 15 residues. In DNA, the CDR3 is TGTGCCAGCAGCTTAGCGAGTACAGGGGGCACTGAAGCTTTCTTT. Protein product: CASSLASTGGTEAFF.

This clonotype was detected ten times or more. The chain carries TRBV11-2 and TRBJ2-3, with 7 bases lining up with TRBD1. Trimming took 6 bases from V and 10 from J; bases not matched to a gene: 13. The CDR3 is made up of 14 amino acids. Germline V gene lookup returns CDR1 SGHAT and CDR2 FQNNGV. CDR3 nucleotide sequence: TGTGCCAGCAGACCCGGGACAGCTTCCCCCTCGCAGTATTTT. Translation gives CASRPGTASPSQYF.

This rearrangement joins TRBV19 to TRBJ2-7; TRBD1 matches 9 bases. V was clipped by 6 bases and J by 4 bases; unmatched bases: 10. The CDR3 totals 15 residues. The germline V gene has CDR1 LNHDA and CDR2 SQIVND (reference sequence). The CDR3 reads CASRPFGQGPYEQYF. The DNA for the CDR3 is TGTGCCAGTAGACCCTTCGGACAGGGGCCGTACGAGCAGTACTTC.

The chain is built from TRBV19 and TRBJ2-4; D not resolved. CDR3 size: 11 residues. V was cut by 7 bases and J by 9 bases, with 10 bases left in between. CDR1 and CDR2 from the germline V gene are LNHDA and SQIVND (reference sequence). The CDR3 DNA sequence: TGTGCCAGTAACCGAATGGGCATTCAGTACTTC. It yields the protein CASNRMGIQYF.

This clonotype was found a few times. The V and J genes are TRBV21-1 and TRBJ2-1. TRBV21-1 is termed a pseudogene. CDR3 length: 14 amino acids. CDR3 region: CASSTPSVCNEQFF. CDR3 DNA sequence: TGTGCCAGCAGCACCCCATCGGTCTGCAATGAGCAGTTCTTC.

This clonotype was seen only a few times. V usage is TRBV14 and J usage is TRBJ1-3; D is unclear. In germline, CDR1 is SGHDN, CDR2 FVKESK. V was shortened by 3 bases and J by 0 bases, with 12 bases between the two germline ends. The CDR3 contains 16 residues. This CDR3 reads CASSHGRTSSGNTIYF. CDR3 sequence (DNA): TGTGCCAGCAGCCATGGCAGAACGAGCTCTGGAAACACCATATATTTT. Full variable domain (outside the CDR3, taken from reference TRBV14 and TRBJ1-3): EAGVTQFPSHSVIEKGQTVTLRCDPISGHDNLYWYRRVMGKEIKFLLHFVKESKQDESGMPNNRFLAERTGGTYSTLKVQPAELEDSGVYFCASSHGRTSSGNTIYFGEGSWLTVV.

This clonotype was detected only a few times. This chain links TRBV6-5 with TRBJ1-5; TRBD1 matches 9 bases. The CDR3 extends over 18 amino acids. V gave up 6 bases and J gave up 3 bases; unmatched junction bases: 15. CDR1 is MNHEY, CDR2 SVGAGI, per germline. The CDR3 DNA reads TGTGCCAGCAGCCCCTCTACGTGGGACAGGGCAACCAATCAGCCCCAGCATTTT. Protein product: CASSPSTWDRATNQPQHF.

This clonotype was picked up a small number of times. The rearrangement links TRBV6-6 to TRBJ2-1; TRBD2 matches 9 bases. This CDR3 is 14 amino acids long. Trimming cost V 7 bases and J 7 bases; bases outside gene matches: 8. Germline V gene lookup returns CDR1 MNHNY and CDR2 SVGAGI (reference sequence). Here the CDR3 DNA reads TGTGCCAGCACCCCAGCGGGAGGTCGGAATGAGCAGTTCTTC. Encoded protein: CASTPAGGRNEQFF.

The sample holds many counts of this clonotype. DNA for the CDR3: TGTGCCAGCAGCTCAGGGGCGGGAGGGTCCAATGAGCAGTTCTTC. This translates into CASSSGAGGSNEQFF. J is TRBJ2-1 and V is TRBV7-2; 9 bases line up with TRBD2. The ends lost 4 bases at V and 6 bases at J; junction bases unmatched: 7. CDR1 SGHTA and CDR2 FQGNSA come from the germline V gene. This CDR3 is built from 15 residues.

This clonotype was counted many times. The gene calls are TRBV29-1 and TRBJ2-3; tentatively, D is TRBD1 or TRBD2 (6 bases each). Germline V gives CDR1 SQVTM, CDR2 ANQGSEA. V was trimmed by 1 base and J by 1 base, leaving 9 bases between them. The CDR3 runs 14 residues. In nucleotides, the CDR3 is TGCAGCGTTGAAGTGGGGGGCGGCACAGATACGCAGTATTTT. It specifies CSVEVGGGTDTQYF.

This clonotype was counted at least ten times. The chain has TRBV12-3 or TRBV12-4 and TRBJ1-3; D perhaps matches TRBD1 (6 bases). The CDR3 is 13 residues long. V was clipped by 10 bases and J by 4 bases, with 14 bases between them. The CDR3, as DNA: TGTGCCACTAGGGGGGCTGCGGGAAACACCATATATTTT. Translation: CATRGAAGNTIYF.